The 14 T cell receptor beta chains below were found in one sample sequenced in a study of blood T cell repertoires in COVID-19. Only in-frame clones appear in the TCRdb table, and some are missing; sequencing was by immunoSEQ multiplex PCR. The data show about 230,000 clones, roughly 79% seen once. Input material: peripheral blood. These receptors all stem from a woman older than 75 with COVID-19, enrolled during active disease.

CDR3 loop: CATSRGLLDGYTF. The CDR3, as DNA: TGTGCCACCAGCAGGGGACTTCTGGATGGCTACACCTTC. The chain uses TRBV15 and TRBJ1-2; maybe TRBD1 (5 bases). There are 13 residues in the CDR3. Trimming removed 3 bases at V and 6 bases at J, with 11 bases between. Germline CDR1 LNHNV, CDR2 YYDKDF (reference sequence).

The CDR3 coding sequence is TGCGCCAGCAGCTTGAGTGTGGGGGGGCAGGAGACCCAGTACTTC. It translates to CASSLSVGGQETQYF. J is TRBJ2-5 and V is TRBV5-1, with a possible D match to TRBD2 (7 bases). The CDR3 is 15 residues long. In germline, CDR1 is SGHRS, CDR2 YFSETQ. The V end lost 1 base, the J end lost 5 bases, and 15 bases lay between the germline ends.

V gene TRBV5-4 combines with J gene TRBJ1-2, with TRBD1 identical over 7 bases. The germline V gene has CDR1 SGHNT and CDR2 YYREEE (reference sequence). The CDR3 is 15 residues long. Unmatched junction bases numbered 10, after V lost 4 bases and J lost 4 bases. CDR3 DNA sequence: TGTGCCAGCAGCCCCCGAGGCACAGGGGTCTATGGCTACACCTTC. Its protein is CASSPRGTGVYGYTF.

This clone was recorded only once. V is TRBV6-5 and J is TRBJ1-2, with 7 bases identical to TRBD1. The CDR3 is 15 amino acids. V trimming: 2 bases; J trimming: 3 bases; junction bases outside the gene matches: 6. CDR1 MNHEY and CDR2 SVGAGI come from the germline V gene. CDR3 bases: TGTGCCAGCAGTTACGGAAGGACAGGCGACTATGGCTACACCTTC. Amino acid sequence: CASSYGRTGDYGYTF.

The CDR3 protein is CAWSEGLGNQPQHF. The CDR3 DNA sequence: TGTGCCTGGAGTGAGGGGTTAGGCAATCAGCCCCAGCATTTT. The V gene is TRBV30, the J gene TRBJ1-5; tentatively, D is TRBD1 (5 bases). Germline loops: CDR1 GTSNPN, CDR2 SVGIG (reference sequence). V was cut by 1 base and J by 2 bases, with 9 bases left in between. The CDR3 totals 14 residues. Using reference TRBV30 and TRBJ1-5 for the parts outside the CDR3, the full variable domain is SQTIHQWPATLVQPVGSPLSLECTVEGTSNPNLYWYRQAAGRGLQLLFYSVGIGQISSEVPQNLSASRPQDRQFILSSKKLLLSDSGFYLCAWSEGLGNQPQHFGDGTRLSIL.

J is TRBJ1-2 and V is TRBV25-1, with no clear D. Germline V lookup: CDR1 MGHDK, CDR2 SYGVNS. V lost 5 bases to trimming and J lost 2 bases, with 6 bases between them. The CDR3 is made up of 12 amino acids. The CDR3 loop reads CASSLRNYGYTF. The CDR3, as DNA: TGTGCCAGCAGTCTGAGGAACTATGGCTACACCTTC.

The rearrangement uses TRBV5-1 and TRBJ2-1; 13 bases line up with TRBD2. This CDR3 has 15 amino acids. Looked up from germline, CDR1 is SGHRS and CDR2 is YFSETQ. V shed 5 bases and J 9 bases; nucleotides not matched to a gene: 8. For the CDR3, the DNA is TGCGCCAGCAGGACGACTAGCGGGGGGTCGGGTGAGCAGTTCTTC. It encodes CASRTTSGGSGEQFF. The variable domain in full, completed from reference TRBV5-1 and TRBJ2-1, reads KAGVTQTPRYLIKTRGQQVTLSCSPISGHRSVSWYQQTPGQGLQFLFEYFSETQRNKGNFPGRFSGRQFSNSRSEMNVSTLELGDSALYLCASRTTSGGSGEQFFGPGTRLTVL.

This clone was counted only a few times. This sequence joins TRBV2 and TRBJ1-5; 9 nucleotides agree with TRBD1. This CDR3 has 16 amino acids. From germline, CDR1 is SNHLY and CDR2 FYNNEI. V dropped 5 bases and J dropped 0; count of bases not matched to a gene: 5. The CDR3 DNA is TGTGCCAGCAGTCAACAGGGGGCTAATAGCAATCAGCCCCAGCATTTT. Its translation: CASSQQGANSNQPQHF.

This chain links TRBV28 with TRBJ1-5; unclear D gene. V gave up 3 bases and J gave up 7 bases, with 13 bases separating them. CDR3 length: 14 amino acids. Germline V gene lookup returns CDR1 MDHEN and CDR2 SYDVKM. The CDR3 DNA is TGTGCCAGCAGTTTCATAGGGAGTGGGCAGCCCCAGCATTTT. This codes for CASSFIGSGQPQHF.

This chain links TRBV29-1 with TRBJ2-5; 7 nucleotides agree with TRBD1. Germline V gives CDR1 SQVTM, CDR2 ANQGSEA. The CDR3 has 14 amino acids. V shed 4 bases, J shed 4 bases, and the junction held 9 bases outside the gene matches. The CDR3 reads CSVVGGLGVETQYF. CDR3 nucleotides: TGCAGCGTTGTAGGGGGCTTGGGAGTAGAGACCCAGTACTTC.

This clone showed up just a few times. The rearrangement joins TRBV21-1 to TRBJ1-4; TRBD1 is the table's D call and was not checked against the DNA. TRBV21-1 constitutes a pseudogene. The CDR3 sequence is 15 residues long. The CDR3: CASSLVGTFDEKLFF. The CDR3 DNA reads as TGTGCCAGCAGCTTGGTAGGGACATTCGACGAGAAACTGTTTTTT.

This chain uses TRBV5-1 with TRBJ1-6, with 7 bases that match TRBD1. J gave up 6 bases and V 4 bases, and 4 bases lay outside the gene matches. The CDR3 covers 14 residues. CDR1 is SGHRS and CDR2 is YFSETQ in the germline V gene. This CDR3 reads CASSRTGRNSPLHF. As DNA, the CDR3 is TGCGCCAGCAGCCGGACAGGTCGTAATTCACCCCTCCACTTT.

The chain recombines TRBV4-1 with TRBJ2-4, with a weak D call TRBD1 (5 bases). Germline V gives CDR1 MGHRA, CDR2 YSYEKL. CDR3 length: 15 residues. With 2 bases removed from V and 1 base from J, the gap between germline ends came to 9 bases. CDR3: CASSQIGVAKNIQYF. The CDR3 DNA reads TGCGCCAGCAGCCAAATAGGGGTTGCCAAAAACATTCAGTACTTC.

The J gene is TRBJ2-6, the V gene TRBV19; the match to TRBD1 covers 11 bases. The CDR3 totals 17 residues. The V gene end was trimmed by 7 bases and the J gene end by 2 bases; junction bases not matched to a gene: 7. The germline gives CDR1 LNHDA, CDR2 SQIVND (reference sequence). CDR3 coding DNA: TGTGCCAGTACCCCGGACAGGGGGCCTACTGGGGCCAACGTCCTGACTTTC. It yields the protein CASTPDRGPTGANVLTF.